Listed below are T cell receptor beta chains from one sample, sequenced in a study of shared clonotypes between healthy human individuals. Here immunoSEQ multiplex PCR was the method, and the copy in TCRdb shows in-frame clones only, minus some. Among 1.5 million to 1.9 million clones, roughly 98% were seen once, and the ten largest hold approximately 0.44%. Sequencing used naive CD4+ T cells sorted from blood. These receptors originate from a man aged 30 to 45 in good health. CDR3s include the opening cysteine and the closing phenylalanine or tryptophan. A D gene is named only where the DNA matches it firmly. Clone size is given for some rows only: seen once, a few or many times, or a class if the clone is expanded.

NA,NA,TRBV10-3,TRBJ1-2,CAISEEGNYTF,TGTGCCATCAGTGAGGAGGGGAACTACACCTTC
NA,TRBD2,TRBV14,TRBJ2-7,CASSRGTSGSSGQYF,TGTGCCAGCAGCCGAGGGACTAGCGGGAGCTCGGGGCAGTACTTC
NA,NA,TRBV19,TRBJ2-5,CASSIAQGRQETQYF,TGTGCCAGTAGTATAGCTCAGGGGAGGCAAGAGACCCAGTACTTC
once,TRBD1,TRBV18,TRBJ1-5,CASSLGQAFSNQPQHF,TGTGCCAGCTCACTTGGACAGGCCTTTAGCAATCAGCCCCAGCATTTT
once,NA,TRBV4-3,TRBJ2-1,CASSHDTGRSSYNEQFF,TGCGCCAGCAGCCACGATACAGGGCGTAGCTCCTACAATGAGCAGTTCTTC
NA,NA,TRBV30,TRBJ2-7,CAWSGSYEQYF,TGTGCCTGGAGCGGGAGCTACGAGCAGTACTTC
NA,NA,TRBV6-1,TRBJ1-4,CASSKRTANEKLFF,TGTGCCAGCAGCAAGAGGACGGCTAATGAAAAACTGTTTTTT
NA,NA,TRBV18,TRBJ2-3,CASSSSERGDTQYF,TGTGCCAGCTCCTCTAGCGAGAGGGGGGATACGCAGTATTTT
NA,NA,TRBV27,TRBJ2-1,CASTQSPGNEQFF,TGTGCCAGTACTCAATCGCCCGGCAATGAGCAGTTCTTC
NA,NA,TRBV5-1,TRBJ1-1,CASSLMDMNTEAFF,TGCGCCAGCAGCTTAATGGATATGAACACTGAAGCTTTCTTT